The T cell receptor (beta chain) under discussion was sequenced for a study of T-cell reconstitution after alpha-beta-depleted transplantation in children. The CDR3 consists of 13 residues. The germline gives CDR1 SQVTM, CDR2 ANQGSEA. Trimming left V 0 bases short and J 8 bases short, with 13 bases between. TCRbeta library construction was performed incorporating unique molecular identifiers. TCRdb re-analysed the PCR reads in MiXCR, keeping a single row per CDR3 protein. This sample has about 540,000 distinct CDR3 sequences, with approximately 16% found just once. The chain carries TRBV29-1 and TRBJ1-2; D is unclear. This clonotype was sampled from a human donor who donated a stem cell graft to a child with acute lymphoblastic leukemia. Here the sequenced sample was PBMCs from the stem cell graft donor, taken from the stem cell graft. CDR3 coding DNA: TGCAGCGTTGAAGATCCGGCAAGTCTAGGCTACACCTTC. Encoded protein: CSVEDPASLGYTF.